Following are 6 T cell receptor beta chains from one sample sequenced in a study of shared T cell receptors in the human thymus. Clones were sequenced by immunoSEQ multiplex PCR, and TCRdb holds only the in-frame ones, with some missing. Among hundreds of thousands of clones listed, around 78% were seen once. This same sample was also part of a study on human thymus T cells.

Sequenced input: thymocytes. The receptors shown here come from a boy under two years old with a congenital heart defect.

V and J are TRBV5-4 and TRBJ2-1, with a possible D match to TRBD2 (6 bases). The V gene lost 0 bases and the J gene lost 8 bases, with 12 bases spanning the gap. The V gene's germline CDR1 is SGHNT and CDR2 YYREEE (reference sequence). The CDR3 consists of 14 residues. In DNA form, the CDR3 reads TGTGCCAGCAGCTTGGGCCCCGGGGGAGATGAGCAGTTCTTC. Amino acid sequence: CASSLGPGGDEQFF. Full variable domain (outside the CDR3, taken from reference TRBV5-4 and TRBJ2-1): ETGVTQSPTHLIKTRGQQVTLRCSSQSGHNTVSWYQQALGQGPQFIFQYYREEENGRGNFPPRFSGLQFPNYSSELNVNALELDDSALYLCASSLGPGGDEQFFGPGTRLTVL.

V usage is TRBV7-2 and J usage is TRBJ1-2; TRBD1 matches 7 bases. Per germline, CDR1 SGHTA and CDR2 FQGNSA. V lost 5 bases and J lost 0; bases outside the gene matches: 9. This CDR3 spans 16 amino acids. CDR3 amino acids: CASSPPGTASNYGYTF. The CDR3 nucleotides read TGTGCCAGCAGCCCACCTGGGACAGCGTCTAACTATGGCTACACCTTC.

The chain recombines TRBV2 with TRBJ2-3, with 11 bases lining up with TRBD2. The junction had 8 bases not matched to a gene; V was cut back by 4 bases and J by 2 bases. CDR3 length equals 17 residues. Germline CDR1 reads SNHLY; CDR2 reads FYNNEI. The CDR3 reads CASSARLAGINTDTQYF. The CDR3 DNA is TGTGCCAGCAGTGCAAGACTAGCGGGAATAAACACAGATACGCAGTATTTT.

V and J are TRBV7-8 and TRBJ2-4; TRBD2 aligns across 11 bases. Per germline, CDR1 SGHVS and CDR2 FQNEAQ. The CDR3 consists of 17 residues. After removal of 5 bases from V and 8 bases from J, the junction contained 14 bases not matched to a gene. The CDR3 region has the DNA TGTGCCAGCAGCCCGTTACTAGCGGGAGTCCACGTGGACATTCAGTACTTC. Its translation: CASSPLLAGVHVDIQYF.

The chain has TRBV27 and TRBJ1-1; tentatively, D is TRBD1 (6 bases). The CDR3 has 15 amino acids. Germline-derived CDR1 and CDR2 are MNHEY and SMNVEV (reference sequence). V dropped 6 bases and J dropped 2 bases, with 16 bases sitting between them. The CDR3 nucleotides read TGTGCCAGCAGCCCTCCCGACAGGCTTAACACTGAAGCTTTCTTT. Translated: CASSPPDRLNTEAFF.

The chain employs TRBV4-3 and TRBJ2-3, with 10 bases lining up with TRBD2. The CDR3 covers 17 residues. The germline V gene encodes CDR1 LGHNA and CDR2 YSLEER. Germline trimming cut 1 base from V and 3 bases from J; bases unmatched to any gene: 7. The CDR3, as DNA: TGCGCCAGCAGCCAAGTCTGGGCTAGCGGGAGAACAGATACGCAGTATTTT. Residues: CASSQVWASGRTDTQYF.